This TCR beta chain emerged from a study of Ad26.COV2.S vaccination and SARS-CoV-2 variants. Study in general: Intramuscularly, Ad26.COV2.S was given either once or twice, 56 days apart.

The repertoire was sequenced with immunoSEQ multiplex PCR; TCRdb's copy has only in-frame clones and lacks some. Among 430,000 or so clones listed, roughly 90% were seen once. Documented treatment: around 19 received Ad26.COV2.S at low or high dose, single or two shots; several received placebo; per-sample allocation not given. Day 63 after the first injection of vaccine or placebo was the sampling time. General study results and limits: The TCR-based breadth and depth measures might underestimate overall T cell responses.

About this clone itself: What it recognizes is unknown.

This TCR was recovered from a person between 18 and 65 years old who received the Ad26.COV2.S COVID-19 vaccine or a placebo. This material consisted of peripheral blood, taken in a trial of Ad26.COV2.S vaccine versus placebo.

The CDR3 nucleotides are TGTGCCAGCAGCCCAGGGGGGTGGACATACGAGCAGTACTTC. It yields the protein CASSPGGWTYEQYF. V gene TRBV14 combines with J gene TRBJ2-7, with a weak D call TRBD1 (7 bases). This CDR3 has 14 residues. Trimming shortened V by 4 bases and J by 4 bases, and 14 bases separated the two germline ends. Germline assignment: CDR1 SGHDN and CDR2 FVKESK.